This entry is about one T cell receptor (beta chain). Antigen specificity is unknown. The sample belongs to a study of cytotoxic CD8 clonotypes in ibrutinib-treated CLL. Overall study findings and caveats: Clonality was higher at baseline than in age-matched healthy donors and tracked circulating CD8+ T-cell counts.

PBMCs that had been cryopreserved were the source of 2 to 2.5 micrograms of genomic DNA for TCR beta libraries. Clones were read by immunoSEQ multiplex PCR, and TCRdb kept only the in-frame ones, dropping some. The sample holds roughly 200,000 clones, around 75% seen once. The CDR3 covers 17 residues. With 4 bases clipped from V and 2 bases from J, the junction kept 8 bases outside the gene matches. Germline V gene lookup returns CDR1 SGHVS and CDR2 FQNEAQ. Sequenced material: PBMCs, taken after 12 months of ibrutinib treatment. This TCR came from a human donor with chronic lymphocytic leukemia. This sequence joins TRBV7-8 and TRBJ1-4; TRBD1 agrees at 9 bases. The CDR3 nucleotides read TGTGCCAGCAGCTCCAGACAGGGGGAATCGACTAATGAAAAACTGTTTTTT. Translating it yields CASSSRQGESTNEKLFF.